This TCR beta chain emerged from a study of T cell responses to AZD1222 COVID-19 vaccine. Measured with immunoSEQ multiplex PCR; TCRdb has only the in-frame clones, and not every one. The sample yields 150,000 to 200,000 clones, about 90% seen once. Overall study findings and caveats: Within unmutated variant regions lay the reported targets of nearly half of spike-specific TCRs. Dominant CD4 TCR responses targeted spike regions 160-218 and 743-854. Females outnumbered males among donors, who were mostly white British; clonal diversity was possibly underestimated.

To note about this clone: The antigen is undetermined.

Combined were second doses at about 4 or about 12 weeks. V lost 2 bases, J lost 7 bases, and 10 bases lay in between. CDR1 and CDR2 (germline): SGHKS, YYEKEE (reference sequence). The length of the CDR3 is 13 residues. The source material was peripheral blood, sampled 28 days after the second AZD1222 dose. This sequence joins TRBV5-5 and TRBJ2-1, with a tentative D call TRBD1 (6 bases). The sequence derives from an adult who received the AZD1222 COVID-19 vaccine. CDR3 nucleotides: TGTGCCAGCAGCTTCACAGGACAGAATGAGCAGTTCTTC. Its protein is CASSFTGQNEQFF.